This T cell receptor (beta chain) originates from a study of response to subunit inactivated influenza vaccine. In regard to this clonotype: Its cognate antigen is unknown.

TCRdb itself ran the RT-PCR reads through MiXCR, one entry per CDR3 protein. The repertoire has 590,000 or so distinct CDR3 sequences, around 13% of them found once; the top ten carry less than 9%. Broader study findings: Authors suggested that a seasonal influenza vaccination recruits few new T cells each time.

The trim removed 0 bases at V and 5 bases at J, leaving 3 bases unmatched. The CDR3 consists of 14 residues. CDR1 and CDR2 (germline): SGHRS, YFSETQ. This receptor was taken from a man aged 50-59 years who received an inactivated influenza vaccine. The sequences come from PBMCs from blood, collected around 14 days before vaccination. The V call is TRBV5-1, the J call TRBJ2-3; the match to TRBD2 covers 7 bases. CDR3 loop: CASSLAREVDTQYF. The CDR3 nucleotides are TGCGCCAGCAGCTTGGCCCGGGAGGTAGATACGCAGTATTTT.